The clone carrying this T cell receptor beta chain is labeled as medium-sized. This entry comes from a study of metastatic and nonmetastatic thyroid tumors. Per the study methods: A classifier for distant metastasis in papillary thyroid cancer was constructed using CDR3 differences observed across clinicopathological groups. Through MiXCR, TCRdb re-clonotyped the PCR reads. The V and J calls were not made by the authors but by TCRdb's processing. The sample yields 30,000 to 45,000 clones, about 29% seen once. The CDR3 is 14 amino acids. Germline V CDR1 and CDR2: MDHEN, SYDVKM. V was shortened by 3 bases and J by 7 bases, with 16 bases between the two germline ends. There were no patients who had received any treatment before thyroid surgery.

The receptor was derived from a male donor with papillary thyroid cancer or a benign thyroid nodule (not recorded which). Some clones in this sample may be carry-over from other donors' samples. Sequenced material: blood. The V call is TRBV28, the J call TRBJ2-7; the D call may be TRBD1 or TRBD2 (5 bases each). The CDR3 nucleotides read TGTGCCAGCAGTTTTAGAAAGGGACCCTGGGAGCAGTACTTC. Its translation: CASSFRKGPWEQYF.